Below, 22 T cell receptor beta chains from the same sample are listed, as sequenced in a study of vaccination and CD4 T cells after COVID-19. The Oncomine TCR Beta short-read assay was applied to DNA of cultured CD4+ T cells. MiXCR, applied by TCRdb to the PCR reads, yields one record per CDR3 protein. The table lists about 10,000 distinct CDR3 sequences, approximately 29% of them singletons, with roughly a tenth in the top ten. Treatment: approximately 11-day PBMC culture with coronavirus spike peptide pools or control peptides (ViraFEST assay). Which antigens these TCRs recognize remains unknown. Source: CD4+ T cells from blood, cultured in vitro, taken after SARS-CoV-2 vaccination. The receptors originated from a human donor who had recovered from COVID-19.

Here the CDR3 DNA reads TGTGCCAGCAGCTTAGCGCTCCGGGGAGGGACCCAGTACTTC. Translating gives CASSLALRGGTQYF. The chain employs TRBV7-2 and TRBJ2-5, with D possibly being TRBD2 (6 bases). V lost 0 bases, J lost 7 bases, and 12 bases lay in between. The germline gives CDR1 SGHTA, CDR2 FQGNSA. The CDR3 length is 14 residues.

The V call is TRBV28, the J call TRBJ1-1; D is unclear. Trimming pared 4 bases from V and 0 bases from J, leaving 9 bases between. The CDR3 is 14 residues long. Germline V gives CDR1 MDHEN, CDR2 SYDVKM. The CDR3 coding sequence is TGTGCCAGCAGTTCACCGACCTTGAACACTGAAGCTTTCTTT. This encodes CASSSPTLNTEAFF. Full variable domain (rest looked up from reference TRBV28 and TRBJ1-1): DVKVTQSSRYLVKRTGEKVFLECVQDMDHENMFWYRQDPGLGLRLIYFSYDVKMKEKGDIPEGYSVSREKKERFSLILESASTNQTSMYLCASSSPTLNTEAFFGQGTRLTVV.

The chain uses TRBV24-1 and TRBJ1-5, with D hard to call. Trimming left V 6 bases short and J 0 bases short, with 11 bases between. Germline V gene lookup returns CDR1 KGHDR and CDR2 SFDVKD. The CDR3 is 15 amino acids. CDR3 sequence: CATSPSHGSNQPQHF. The CDR3 coding sequence is TGTGCCACCAGTCCGTCACACGGTAGCAATCAGCCCCAGCATTTT.

The chain combines TRBV7-2 with TRBJ2-7; 7 positions match TRBD2. The CDR3 length is 16 residues. V was pared by 1 base and J by 0 bases, with 6 bases of the junction left unmatched. Per the germline V gene, CDR1 is SGHTA and CDR2 is FQGNSA. CDR3 DNA: TGTGCCAGCAGCTTAGGGCCAGCGGGAAGCTCCTACGAGCAGTACTTC. Encoded protein: CASSLGPAGSSYEQYF.

The chain has TRBV19 and TRBJ2-3; TRBD2 matches 14 bases. The germline gives CDR1 LNHDA, CDR2 SQIVND (reference sequence). This CDR3 has 18 amino acids. Trimming took 4 bases from V and 4 from J; bases not matched to a gene: 10. CDR3 residues: CASSKTSGRALWADTQYF. The CDR3 nucleotides are TGTGCCAGTAGTAAGACTAGCGGGAGGGCCCTCTGGGCAGATACGCAGTATTTT.

This clonotype was seen only a few times. The J gene is TRBJ1-4, the V gene TRBV6-1; D not resolved. CDR1 is MNHNS and CDR2 is SASEGT in the germline V gene. V was clipped by 6 bases and J by 8 bases, with 19 bases between them. The CDR3 contains 15 residues. CDR3 coding DNA: TGTGCCAGCAGGTCGTCCCGGGGTCTGGAGGAAAAACTGTTTTTT. Translation: CASRSSRGLEEKLFF.

V gene TRBV19 combines with J gene TRBJ2-4; 7 nucleotides agree with TRBD2. Germline trimming cut 5 bases from V and 6 bases from J; bases unmatched to any gene: 7. From germline, CDR1 is LNHDA and CDR2 SQIVND (reference sequence). The CDR3 length is 14 residues. CDR3 sequence reads: CASSPRTSRNIQYF. Here the CDR3 DNA reads TGTGCCAGTAGTCCCCGGACTAGTAGAAACATTCAGTACTTC.

This clonotype was recorded a few times. The chain is built from TRBV20-1 and TRBJ1-2; D is undetermined. V lost 0 bases to trimming and J lost 3 bases, with 8 bases between them. Looked up from germline, CDR1 is DFQATT and CDR2 is SNEGSKA (reference sequence). CDR3 length: 13 residues. This CDR3 reads CSARDEWDYGYTF. The CDR3 DNA reads as TGCAGTGCTAGAGATGAGTGGGACTATGGCTACACCTTC.

The gene calls are TRBV7-2 and TRBJ1-4, with 7 bases identical to TRBD1. V gave up 5 bases and J gave up 3 bases; unmatched junction bases: 9. CDR1 is SGHTA, CDR2 FQGNSA, per germline. CDR3 length: 16 amino acids. The CDR3 sequence is CASSQQGGLANEKLFF. CDR3 bases: TGTGCCAGCAGCCAGCAAGGGGGCCTGGCTAATGAAAAACTGTTTTTT. Full variable domain (outside the CDR3, taken from reference TRBV7-2 and TRBJ1-4): GAGVSQSPSNKVTEKGKDVELRCDPISGHTALYWYRQSLGQGLEFLIYFQGNSAPDKSGLPSDRFSAERTGGSVSTLTIQRTQQEDSAVYLCASSQQGGLANEKLFFGSGTQLSVL.

This chain joins TRBV11-2 and TRBJ2-5, with D perhaps matching TRBD1 (6 bases). Trimming took 5 bases from V and 4 from J, leaving 17 bases between them. This CDR3 contains 15 residues. Germline V gene data show CDR1 as SGHAT and CDR2 as FQNNGV. In DNA, the CDR3 is TGTGCCAGCAGCCTCACTGTGGGGGCGGGAGAGACCCAGTACTTC. It translates to CASSLTVGAGETQYF.

CDR3 coding DNA: TGTGCCACGGGGCGGGAAGCTTTCTTT. Translating gives CATGREAFF. V and J are TRBV28 and TRBJ1-1; D is perhaps TRBD1 (5 bases). Germline V CDR1 and CDR2: MDHEN, SYDVKM. This CDR3 has 9 residues. Trimming removed 10 bases from V and 8 bases from J, with 8 bases in between.

By proportion, this clonotype is medium-sized (0.01 to 0.1%). This chain uses TRBV6-2 or TRBV6-3 with TRBJ1-5; TRBD1 matches 11 bases. Per the germline V gene, CDR1 is MNHEY and CDR2 is SVGEGT. The CDR3 extends over 16 amino acids. The V segment lost 4 bases and the J segment 4 bases; nucleotides outside the gene matches: 6. The DNA of the CDR3 is TGTGCCAGCAGTTCCGGGACAGGGGGTTCAAATCAGCCCCAGCATTTT. It is translated as CASSSGTGGSNQPQHF.

This chain joins TRBV6-1 and TRBJ2-4; D perhaps matches TRBD1 (6 bases). Trimming shortened V by 8 bases and J by 0 bases, and 23 bases separated the two germline ends. Germline CDR1 reads MNHNS; CDR2 reads SASEGT. The CDR3 runs to 18 residues. The CDR3 coding sequence is TGTGCCAGCCGAAGGCTAGCAGGGGTTATGGGAGCCAAAAACATTCAGTACTTC. This gives the protein CASRRLAGVMGAKNIQYF.

This sequence joins TRBV20-1 and TRBJ1-1; possible D gene TRBD1, 5 bases. Germline CDR1 reads DFQATT; CDR2 reads SNEGSKA (reference sequence). Trimming stripped 1 base from V and 0 bases from J, with 12 bases between. The CDR3 loop spans 15 amino acids. The CDR3 nucleotides read TGCAGTGCTAGAGGCAGGGCGGTGGTGAACACTGAAGCTTTCTTT. Its protein is CSARGRAVVNTEAFF.

A few counts support this clonotype. CDR3 residues: CASSPGGTNTEAFF. The CDR3 DNA sequence: TGTGCCAGTAGTCCAGGGGGGACAAACACTGAAGCTTTCTTT. The chain is built from TRBV19 and TRBJ1-1; 7 nucleotides agree with TRBD1. Germline V gene sequence: CDR1 LNHDA, CDR2 SQIVND (reference sequence). V shed 5 bases, J shed 2 bases, and the junction held 5 bases outside the gene matches. The CDR3 covers 14 residues.

This clonotype turned up a few times. V gene TRBV6-1 combines with J gene TRBJ2-3, with a weak D call TRBD1 (5 bases). There are 12 residues in the CDR3. Per the germline V gene, CDR1 is MNHNS and CDR2 is SASEGT. The ends were cut back, 4 bases at V and 8 bases at J, with 10 bases in the middle. CDR3 in DNA: TGTGCCAGCAGTGCGCCCCAGGGTACGCAGTATTTT. This gives the protein CASSAPQGTQYF.

In this sample, this clonotype turned up a few times. This chain links TRBV6-5 with TRBJ2-3; D is undetermined. This CDR3 is built from 14 residues. Germline CDR1 and CDR2: MNHEY and SVGAGI. V was trimmed by 0 bases and J by 0 bases, leaving 4 bases between them. The CDR3 bases are TGTGCCAGCAGTTACTCGTTCAGCACAGATACGCAGTATTTT. Translating gives CASSYSFSTDTQYF.

This clonotype has more than one count but fewer than ten. CDR3 sequence (DNA): TGCAGTGCTAGAGGGCAGCTGAACACTGAAGCTTTCTTT. Translated: CSARGQLNTEAFF. This chain connects TRBV20-1 to TRBJ1-1; no firm D call. V was pared by 1 base and J by 0 bases, with 6 bases between. CDR3 length: 13 residues. Germline-derived CDR1 and CDR2 are DFQATT and SNEGSKA (reference sequence).

In this sample, this clonotype turned up once. The rearrangement links TRBV18 to TRBJ2-7, with D possibly TRBD2 on 6 matching bases. The CDR3 totals 15 residues. CDR1 KGHSH and CDR2 LQKENI come from the germline V gene. Trimming left V 6 bases short and J 0 bases short, with 15 bases between. CDR3 amino acids: CASSAGGDGSYEQYF. DNA for the CDR3: TGTGCCAGCTCCGCCGGAGGGGACGGCTCCTACGAGCAGTACTTC.

This clonotype turned up a few times. The chain uses TRBV6-1 and TRBJ1-5, with D tentatively TRBD1 (6 bases). Per the germline V gene, CDR1 is MNHNS and CDR2 is SASEGT. The CDR3 loop spans 17 amino acids. V shed 3 bases and J shed 1 base, with 16 bases lying between them. The CDR3 bases are TGTGCCAGCAGTGAGTGGCCGGGCAGGGGAAGCAATCAGCCCCAGCATTTT. It is translated as CASSEWPGRGSNQPQHF.

A single count supports this clonotype. The chain has TRBV6-1 and TRBJ2-7; D call uncertain. V was clipped by 6 bases and J by 3 bases, with 12 bases between them. Germline V CDR1 and CDR2: MNHNS, SASEGT. CDR3 length: 13 residues. The CDR3 reads CASSPALHYEQYF. CDR3 nucleotides: TGTGCCAGCAGCCCCGCGTTGCACTACGAGCAGTACTTC.

This chain links TRBV7-2 with TRBJ2-7; D is unresolved. The V end lost 4 bases, the J end lost 3 bases, and 13 bases lay between the germline ends. Germline V gene lookup returns CDR1 SGHTA and CDR2 FQGNSA. The CDR3 runs 14 residues. This chain's CDR3 is CASSSKKPGYEQYF. Here the CDR3 DNA reads TGTGCCAGCAGCTCCAAGAAGCCAGGCTACGAGCAGTACTTC.